This is a list of T cell receptor beta chains from one sample in a study of blood T cell repertoires in COVID-19. Only in-frame clones appear in the TCRdb table, and some are missing; sequencing was by immunoSEQ multiplex PCR. The sample yields about 190,000 clones, over 75% seen once. Sequencing was performed on peripheral blood. The receptors derive from a woman between 50 and 59 years old with acute or convalescent COVID-19. The CDR3 runs from the conserved cysteine through the conserved F or W. The order of the fields is J gene, V gene, CDR3 protein.

>TRBJ2-7|TRBV6-5
CASSLGDRAIHEQYF
>TRBJ1-2|TRBV24-1
CATSDPSPAGTGGYGYTF
>TRBJ2-3|TRBV6-1
CASSERGRVDRGF
>TRBJ2-7|TRBV6-5
CASRVQREPYEQYF
>TRBJ2-2|TRBV6-5
CASSSGTRSSGELFF
>TRBJ2-3|TRBV5-4
CASFSGGGIGTDTQYF
>TRBJ2-2|TRBV3-1/TRBV3-2
CASSQDRVAGTNTGELFF
>TRBJ2-7|TRBV20-1
CSGERGYEQYF
>TRBJ2-1|TRBV6-5
CASRTGQNHYNEQFF
>TRBJ2-3|TRBV6-6
CASSPQSGRGSDTQYF
>TRBJ1-5|TRBV9
CASSVGEDPLGNQPQHF
>TRBJ1-5|TRBV30
CAWSASVRQPQHF
>TRBJ1-4|TRBV19
CASGDRGLFLFF
>TRBJ1-4|TRBV6-6
CAGGQGAATNEKLFF
>TRBJ1-5|TRBV6-1
CASSEITPGGDQPQHF
>TRBJ2-5|TRBV12-5
CASGSVVGETQYF
>TRBJ1-1|TRBV28
CASSPARSLMNTEAFF
>TRBJ2-2|TRBV5-1
CASSLVPGTNTGELFF
>TRBJ2-2|TRBV30
CAWSQTARTGELFF
>TRBJ2-4|TRBV27
CASSPRAGGAENIQYF
>TRBJ2-1|TRBV11-2
CASSVYNEQFF
>TRBJ1-5|TRBV30
CAWNPGQGLRVGQPQHF